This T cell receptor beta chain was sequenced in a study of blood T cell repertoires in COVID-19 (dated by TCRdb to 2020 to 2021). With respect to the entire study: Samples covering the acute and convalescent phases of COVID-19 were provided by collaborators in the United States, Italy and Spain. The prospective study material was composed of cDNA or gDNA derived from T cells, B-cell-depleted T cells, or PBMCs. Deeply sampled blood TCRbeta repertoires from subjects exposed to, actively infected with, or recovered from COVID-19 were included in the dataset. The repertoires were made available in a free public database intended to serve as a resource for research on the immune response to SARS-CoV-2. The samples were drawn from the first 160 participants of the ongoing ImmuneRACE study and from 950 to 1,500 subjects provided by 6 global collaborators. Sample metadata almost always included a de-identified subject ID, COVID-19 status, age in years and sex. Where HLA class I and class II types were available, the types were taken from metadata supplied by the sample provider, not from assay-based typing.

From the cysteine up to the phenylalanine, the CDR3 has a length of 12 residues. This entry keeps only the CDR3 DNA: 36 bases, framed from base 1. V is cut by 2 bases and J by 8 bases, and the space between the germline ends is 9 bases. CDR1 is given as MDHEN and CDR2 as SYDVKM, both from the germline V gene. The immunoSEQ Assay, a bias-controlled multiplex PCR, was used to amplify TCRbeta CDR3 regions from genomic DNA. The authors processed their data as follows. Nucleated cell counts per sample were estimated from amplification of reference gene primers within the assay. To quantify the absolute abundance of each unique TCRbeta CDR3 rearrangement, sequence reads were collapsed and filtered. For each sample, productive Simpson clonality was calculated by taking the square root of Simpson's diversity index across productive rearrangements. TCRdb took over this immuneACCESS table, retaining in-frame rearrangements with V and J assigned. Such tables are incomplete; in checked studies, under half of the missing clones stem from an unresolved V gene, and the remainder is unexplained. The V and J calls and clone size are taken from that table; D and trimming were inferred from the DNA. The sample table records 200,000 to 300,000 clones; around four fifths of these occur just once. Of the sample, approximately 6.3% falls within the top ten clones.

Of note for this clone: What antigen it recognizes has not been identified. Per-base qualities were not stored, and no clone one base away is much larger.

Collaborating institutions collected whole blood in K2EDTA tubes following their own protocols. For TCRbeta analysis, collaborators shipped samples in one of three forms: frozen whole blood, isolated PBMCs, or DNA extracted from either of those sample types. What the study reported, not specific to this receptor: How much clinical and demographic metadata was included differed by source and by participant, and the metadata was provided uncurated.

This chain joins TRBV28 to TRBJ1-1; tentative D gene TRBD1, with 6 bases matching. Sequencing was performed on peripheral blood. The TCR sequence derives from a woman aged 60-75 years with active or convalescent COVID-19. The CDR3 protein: CASSLVGTEAFF. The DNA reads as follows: TGTGCCAGCAGTTTAGTAGGGACAGAAGCTTTCTTT.